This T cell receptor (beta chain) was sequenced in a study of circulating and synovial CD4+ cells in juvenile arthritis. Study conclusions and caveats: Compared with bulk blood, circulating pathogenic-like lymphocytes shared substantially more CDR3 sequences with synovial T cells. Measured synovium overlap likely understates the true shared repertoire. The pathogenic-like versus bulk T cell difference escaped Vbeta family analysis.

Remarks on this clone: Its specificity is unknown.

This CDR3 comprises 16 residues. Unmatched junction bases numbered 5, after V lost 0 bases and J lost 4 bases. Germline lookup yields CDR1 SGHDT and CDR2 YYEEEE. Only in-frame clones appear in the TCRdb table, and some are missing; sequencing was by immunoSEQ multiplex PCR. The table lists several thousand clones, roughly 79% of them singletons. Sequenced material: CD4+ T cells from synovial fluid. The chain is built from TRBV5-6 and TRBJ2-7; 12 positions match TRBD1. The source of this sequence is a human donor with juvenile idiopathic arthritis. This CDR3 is CASSLASGQGAYEQYF. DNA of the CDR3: TGTGCCAGCAGCTTGGCCTCGGGACAGGGGGCTTACGAGCAGTACTTC.